This TCR beta chain was recovered during a study of post-analysis software for immune sequencing data. Study results and caveats: Diversity measured as normalized Chao1 was significantly lower in multiple sclerosis patients than in controls. TRBV5-6, TRBV5-1 and TRBV20-1 were among 4 or 5 TRBV segments more frequent in patients than controls.

cDNA libraries of TCR beta carried unique molecular identifiers. Out of roughly 0.95 to 11 million T cells, about 510,000 cDNA molecules were generated. TCRdb independently ran MiXCR on the PCR reads; one entry per CDR3 protein. The sample holds roughly 200,000 distinct CDR3 sequences; about 30% are singletons and the top ten take approximately 3.6%. The CDR3 extends over 17 amino acids. V trimming: 4 bases; J trimming: 4 bases; junction bases outside the gene matches: 14. Germline loops: CDR1 SGHRS, CDR2 YFSETQ. The sample holds many counts of this clonotype. Its antigen is unidentified. The sequence came from a girl aged 2-17 years with multiple sclerosis. Material: blood. This chain links TRBV5-1 with TRBJ2-7; 10 bases are shared with TRBD1. CDR3 sequence: CASSPKGTGAPPYEQYF. CDR3 nucleotides: TGCGCCAGCAGCCCAAAAGGGACAGGGGCCCCCCCTTACGAGCAGTACTTC.